The 18 T cell receptor beta chains below all came from one sample that was sequenced in a study of blood T cell repertoires in COVID-19. Method: immunoSEQ multiplex PCR; TCRdb's copy keeps in-frame clones and lacks some. Here the sample spans 60,000 to 85,000 clones, approximately 86% being singletons. Sequencing used peripheral blood. The receptors here all came from a human donor in a cohort sampled during active COVID-19.

This chain uses TRBV25-1 with TRBJ1-1; D is uncertain. The CDR3 has 14 residues. CDR1 and CDR2 (germline): MGHDK, SYGVNS. V gave up 2 bases and J gave up 7 bases, with 14 bases separating them. Here the CDR3 reads CASSEGEFRDEAFF. The CDR3, as DNA: TGTGCCAGCAGTGAAGGTGAGTTTCGGGATGAAGCTTTCTTT.

This clone was counted once. This rearrangement joins TRBV4-3 to TRBJ1-1; D ambiguous. V lost 0 bases and J lost 0, with 8 bases in between. The CDR3 runs to 15 residues. The germline V gene has CDR1 LGHNA and CDR2 YSLEER. The CDR3 spells CASSQDRRLNTEAFF. As DNA, the CDR3 is TGCGCCAGCAGCCAAGACCGGCGGTTGAACACTGAAGCTTTCTTT.

The chain has TRBV5-1 and TRBJ1-2; the D is unclear. V was pared by 4 bases and J by 2 bases, with 9 bases between. The CDR3 is 13 residues long. CDR1 is SGHRS and CDR2 is YFSETQ in the germline V gene. The CDR3 region has the DNA TGCGCCAGCAGCCGCTCACAGAACTATGGCTACACCTTC. It encodes CASSRSQNYGYTF.

This clone was seen more than once but under ten times. The V call is TRBV28, the J call TRBJ2-1; 15 nucleotides line up with TRBD2. The trim removed 6 bases at V and 0 bases at J, leaving 6 bases unmatched. The CDR3 loop spans 18 amino acids. Germline V gene lookup returns CDR1 MDHEN and CDR2 SYDVKM. The CDR3 is CASSPGLAGGSSYNEQFF. The CDR3 region has the DNA TGTGCCAGCAGCCCCGGACTAGCGGGAGGGAGCTCCTACAATGAGCAGTTCTTC.

This clone has more than one count but fewer than ten. V is TRBV30 and J is TRBJ2-3, with TRBD2 matching over 12 bases. V was clipped by 1 base and J by 4 bases; unmatched bases: 6. Germline V gene lookup returns CDR1 GTSNPN and CDR2 SVGIG (reference sequence). The CDR3 is made up of 16 amino acids. The CDR3 nucleotides are TGTGCCTGGAGTGAAGGACTAGCGGGAACCGCAGATACGCAGTATTTT. Protein: CAWSEGLAGTADTQYF. Full variable domain (remainder filled in from reference TRBV30 and TRBJ2-3): SQTIHQWPATLVQPVGSPLSLECTVEGTSNPNLYWYRQAAGRGLQLLFYSVGIGQISSEVPQNLSASRPQDRQFILSSKKLLLSDSGFYLCAWSEGLAGTADTQYFGPGTRLTVL.

The V gene is TRBV5-1, the J gene TRBJ1-1; D is possibly TRBD1 (5 bases). The CDR3 runs 14 residues. V was clipped by 4 bases and J by 1 base, with 11 bases between them. Germline assignment: CDR1 SGHRS and CDR2 YFSETQ. CDR3 sequence reads: CASSADMENTEAFF. The CDR3 DNA reads TGCGCCAGCAGCGCGGACATGGAGAACACTGAAGCTTTCTTT.

The chain couples TRBV27 to TRBJ1-2, with D unresolved. Trimming took 3 bases from V and 6 from J, leaving 20 bases between them. This CDR3 region has 16 residues. Germline lookup yields CDR1 MNHEY and CDR2 SMNVEV (reference sequence). The CDR3 is CASSFLGPISGNGYTF. CDR3 coding DNA: TGTGCCAGCAGTTTCTTGGGTCCGATCTCAGGAAATGGCTACACCTTC.

The CDR3 nucleotides read TGTGCCAGCAGCGTAACGGGAGGGGGCGGAACTGAAGCTTTCTTT. It codes for CASSVTGGGGTEAFF. The chain has TRBV7-2 and TRBJ1-1; 7 positions match TRBD1. Germline-derived CDR1 and CDR2 are SGHTA and FQGNSA. The CDR3 sequence is 15 residues long. J lost 5 bases, V lost 5 bases, and 11 bases had no gene match.

The sample holds one count of this clone. V usage is TRBV6-5 and J usage is TRBJ1-1; the match to TRBD1 covers 8 bases. The CDR3 covers 14 residues. From germline, CDR1 is MNHEY and CDR2 SVGAGI. The ends lost 5 bases at V and 1 base at J; junction bases unmatched: 3. As DNA, the CDR3 is TGTGCCAGCAGTCCCGACAGGGGGAACACTGAAGCTTTCTTT. The encoded protein is CASSPDRGNTEAFF.

This clone has just one count. CDR3: CASSIDGREGALTEAFF. CDR3 bases: TGTGCCAGTAGTATAGATGGCCGTGAGGGGGCTTTAACTGAAGCTTTCTTT. The chain uses TRBV19 and TRBJ1-1, with 7 nucleotides matching TRBD1. This CDR3 spans 17 amino acids. After removal of 0 bases from V and 5 bases from J, the junction contained 12 bases not matched to a gene. Per the germline V gene, CDR1 is LNHDA and CDR2 is SQIVND (reference sequence).

This chain uses TRBV3-1 (or the pseudogene TRBV3-2) with TRBJ2-7; D possibly corresponds to TRBD1 (5 bases). Germline-derived CDR1 and CDR2 are LGHDT and YNNKEL (reference sequence). V dropped 5 bases and J dropped 0 bases, with 17 bases sitting between them. There are 16 residues in the CDR3. As DNA, the CDR3 is TGTGCCAGCAGCTTTGACAGAGCTTGGAGCTCCTACGAGCAGTACTTC. It codes for CASSFDRAWSSYEQYF.

The chain joins TRBV27 to TRBJ2-1, with D uncertain. The germline gives CDR1 MNHEY, CDR2 SMNVEV (reference sequence). The CDR3 has 16 residues. Trimming took off 4 bases at V and 0 bases at J, with 13 bases between the two ends. The CDR3 here is CASSSRGQSSYNEQFF. The CDR3 nucleotides read TGTGCCAGCAGTTCCAGAGGTCAGAGCTCCTACAATGAGCAGTTCTTC.

This sequence joins TRBV18 and TRBJ1-1; the match to TRBD1 covers 8 bases. Losses at the gene ends were 5 bases for V and 5 bases for J; bases not matched to a gene: 4. The CDR3 runs 13 residues. The germline V gene encodes CDR1 KGHSH and CDR2 LQKENI. The CDR3 DNA sequence: TGTGCCAGCTCAAATTACAGGGGGACTGAAGCTTTCTTT. Protein product: CASSNYRGTEAFF.

This clone was recorded once. This rearrangement joins TRBV11-2 to TRBJ2-1; possibly TRBD1 for D (5 bases). V was pared by 6 bases and J by 9 bases, with 15 bases between. This CDR3 comprises 13 residues. Germline CDR1 SGHAT, CDR2 FQNNGV. The CDR3 spells CASRGLVYGEQFF. CDR3 DNA: TGTGCCAGCAGGGGGCTAGTATACGGTGAGCAGTTCTTC.

The chain has TRBV28 and TRBJ1-6, with D uncertain. Germline V gene lookup returns CDR1 MDHEN and CDR2 SYDVKM. The CDR3 spans 16 residues. V lost 6 bases to trimming and J lost 0 bases, with 12 bases between them. The CDR3: CASRPGRSSYNSPLHF. The CDR3 DNA reads TGTGCCAGCAGGCCGGGGAGAAGCTCCTATAATTCACCCCTCCACTTT.

V usage is TRBV6-6 and J usage is TRBJ2-5; 8 bases map to TRBD2. The germline CDR1 and CDR2 sequences are MNHNY and SVGAGI (reference sequence). The CDR3 loop spans 15 amino acids. Trimming took 5 bases from V and 2 from J; bases not matched to a gene: 7. In nucleotides, the CDR3 is TGTGCCAGCAGTGCCGGGACTAGAGAGCAAGAGACCCAGTACTTC. Translating it yields CASSAGTREQETQYF.

J is TRBJ1-1 and V is TRBV15; 7 bases align to TRBD1. V dropped 3 bases and J dropped 4; count of bases not matched to a gene: 8. The CDR3 is 15 amino acids. Germline CDR1 LNHNV, CDR2 YYDKDF (reference sequence). CDR3 amino acids: CATSSRGAGGTEAFF. The CDR3 coding sequence is TGTGCCACCAGCAGCCGAGGGGCAGGGGGCACTGAAGCTTTCTTT.

DNA for the CDR3: TGTGCCAGCAGTCTGCCTAGCGGGGCTTACGAGCAGTACTTC. Amino acids: CASSLPSGAYEQYF. The chain combines TRBV28 with TRBJ2-7, with TRBD2 matching over 9 bases. CDR1 and CDR2 from the germline V gene are MDHEN and SYDVKM. The CDR3 covers 14 residues. Trimming took 5 bases from V and 4 from J; bases not matched to a gene: 6.